The T cell receptor (beta chain) described here comes from a study of a mutant IDH1 vaccine in newly diagnosed glioma. Overall study: Patients got radiotherapy, temozolomide, or both beforehand, and most got both.

Assay: immunoSEQ multiplex PCR; the TCRdb copy retains only in-frame clones and omits some. The sample yields about 32,000 clones, approximately 77% seen once. This clone was seen just once. Its antigen is unidentified. V shed 0 bases, J shed 5 bases, and the junction held 8 bases outside the gene matches. The CDR3 extends over 16 amino acids. In germline, CDR1 is MNHEY, CDR2 SVGAGI. Time point: week 35, safety follow-up. Every vaccination contained 300 ug of the mutant IDH1 20-mer peptide and was paired with topical imiquimod. The starting material was PBMCs, obtained from a glioma patient whose treatment included an IDH1 peptide vaccine. This chain joins TRBV6-5 and TRBJ2-7; 9 bases map to TRBD1. The TCR comes from a man aged 25 to 40 with glioma. The CDR3 reads CASSYSSGTGSHEQYF. CDR3 nucleotide sequence: TGTGCCAGCAGTTACTCCTCCGGGACAGGGTCCCACGAGCAGTACTTC.